The 2 T cell receptor beta chains below all came from one sample that was sequenced in a study of CD8+ T cells in alopecia areata. Treatment specified: oral pan-JAK inhibitor, 5-10 mg twice daily. In each case, RNA was isolated and then reverse transcribed into cDNA as the sequencing template. Some clones are missing from TCRdb's copy, which holds only in-frame ones; the method was immunoSEQ multiplex PCR. The data show around 200,000 clones, about 64% seen once. The sequencing here drew on CD4+ T cells sorted from blood, taken at week 4, from a patient treated with tofacitinib. Receptor source: a human donor with alopecia areata.

V is TRBV7-9 and J is TRBJ2-5; unclear D gene. The CDR3 is 12 amino acids. Germline V lookup: CDR1 SEHNR, CDR2 FQNEAQ (reference sequence). Trimming shortened V by 5 bases and J by 4 bases, and 8 bases separated the two germline ends. This CDR3 reads CASSVGGETQYF. CDR3 nucleotides: TGTGCCAGCAGCGTGGGTGGAGAGACCCAGTACTTC.

The chain is built from TRBV5-6 and TRBJ1-1, with 7 bases lining up with TRBD1. There are 15 residues in the CDR3. Germline assignment: CDR1 SGHDT and CDR2 YYEEEE. V lost 1 base to trimming and J lost 1 base; unmatched junction nucleotides: 4. The CDR3 region has the DNA TGTGCCAGCAGCTTGAGGGGGCCGGGGAACACTGAAGCTTTCTTT. Its translation: CASSLRGPGNTEAFF. The full variable domain, in which reference TRBV5-6 and TRBJ1-1 provide the parts outside the CDR3, is DAGVTQSPTHLIKTRGQQVTLRCSPKSGHDTVSWYQQALGQGPQFIFQYYEEEERQRGNFPDRFSGHQFPNYSSELNVNALLLGDSALYLCASSLRGPGNTEAFFGQGTRLTVV.